This T cell receptor beta chain came from a study of early T cells in non-severe SARS-CoV-2 infection. This clonotype was observed at least ten times. Each single cDNA molecule received a unique molecular identifier. Each CDR3 protein gets one entry after TCRdb re-called the 5' RACE reads with MiXCR. The table has approximately 97,000 distinct CDR3 sequences, approximately 11% seen once. Sample: whole blood, taken at baseline. The sequence came from an adult who was a healthcare worker with PCR-confirmed SARS-CoV-2 infection or an uninfected control (not recorded which).

CDR3 protein: CASSLARRNEQFF. The DNA for the CDR3 is TGTGCCAGCAGCTTAGCGCGCCGGAATGAGCAGTTCTTC. V gene TRBV7-9 combines with J gene TRBJ2-1, with unresolved D. In germline, CDR1 is SEHNR, CDR2 FQNEAQ (reference sequence). The CDR3 runs 13 residues. V lost 0 bases and J lost 7, with 7 bases in between. Full variable domain (rest looked up from reference TRBV7-9 and TRBJ2-1): DTGVSQNPRHKITKRGQNVTFRCDPISEHNRLYWYRQTLGQGPEFLTYFQNEAQLEKSRLLSDRFSAERPKGSFSTLEIQRTEQGDSAMYLCASSLARRNEQFFGPGTRLTVL.